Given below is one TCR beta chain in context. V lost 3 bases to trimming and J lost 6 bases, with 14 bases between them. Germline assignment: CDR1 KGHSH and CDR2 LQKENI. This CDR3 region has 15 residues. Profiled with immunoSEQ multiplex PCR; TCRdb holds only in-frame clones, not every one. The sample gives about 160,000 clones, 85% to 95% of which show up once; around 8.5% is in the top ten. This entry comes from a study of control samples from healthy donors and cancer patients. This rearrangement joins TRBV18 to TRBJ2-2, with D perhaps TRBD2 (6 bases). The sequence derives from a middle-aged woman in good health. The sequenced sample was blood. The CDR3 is CASSPNGGSPGELFF. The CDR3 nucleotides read TGTGCCAGCTCACCCAACGGAGGGTCCCCCGGGGAGCTGTTTTTT.